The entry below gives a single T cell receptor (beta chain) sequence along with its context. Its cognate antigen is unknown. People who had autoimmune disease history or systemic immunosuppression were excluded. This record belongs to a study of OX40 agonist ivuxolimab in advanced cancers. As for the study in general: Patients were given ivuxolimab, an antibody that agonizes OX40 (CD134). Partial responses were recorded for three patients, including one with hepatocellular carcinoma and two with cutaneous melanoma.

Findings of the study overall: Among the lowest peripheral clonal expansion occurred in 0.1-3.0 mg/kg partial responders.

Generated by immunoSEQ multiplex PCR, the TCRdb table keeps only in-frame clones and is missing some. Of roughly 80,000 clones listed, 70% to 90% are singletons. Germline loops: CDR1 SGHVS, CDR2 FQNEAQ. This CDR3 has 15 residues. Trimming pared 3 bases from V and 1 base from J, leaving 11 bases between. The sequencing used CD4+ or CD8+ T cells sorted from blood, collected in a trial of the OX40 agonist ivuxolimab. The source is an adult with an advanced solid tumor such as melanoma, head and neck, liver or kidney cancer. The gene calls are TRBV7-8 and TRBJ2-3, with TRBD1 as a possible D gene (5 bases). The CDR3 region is CASSLMPGRTDTQYF. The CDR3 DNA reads TGTGCCAGCAGCTTGATGCCAGGGCGCACAGATACGCAGTATTTT.